These 23 T cell receptor beta chains originate from one sample sequenced in a study of human T cells and chemical hapten exposure (dated by TCRdb to the early 2020s). Explained via the paper, the time point label denotes: patch test 2, 6 weeks after DPC sensitization. The sample's treatment or condition, from its label and the paper: therapeutic diphenylcyclopropenone sensitization with weekly scalp DPC. The library was prepared using RACE. Reads for this sample came from a NextSeq 500. The public reads were reanalyzed by TCRdb: fastp trimming at Q25, MiXCR alignment, in-frame beta chains only. Identical CDR3 protein sequences are pooled into one entry, listed with their most common genes and DNA. The sample records tens of thousands of distinct CDR3 sequences, 9.5% to 11% of which are singletons. The biggest ten clones account for around 2.2% of the sample. The input for sequencing was whole blood, taken in connection with sensitization to the hapten diphenylcyclopropenone (DPC). The receptors shown here come from a middle-aged man with alopecia areata. Some clones in this sample may be carry-over from other donors' samples.

This clonotype was found many times. The genes are TRBV5-4 and TRBJ2-4; TRBD1 matches 9 bases. Germline loops: CDR1 SGHNT, CDR2 YYREEE (reference sequence). The junction had 7 bases not matched to a gene; V was cut back by 0 bases and J by 6 bases. The CDR3 totals 16 residues. The CDR3 region is CASSLARTGVVNIQYF. The CDR3 DNA reads TGTGCCAGCAGCTTGGCCAGGACAGGGGTCGTAAACATTCAGTACTTC.

The chain couples TRBV6-5 to TRBJ2-5, with 7 bases identical to TRBD1. CDR1 MNHEY and CDR2 SVGAGI come from the germline V gene. Unmatched junction bases numbered 14, after V lost 6 bases and J lost 7 bases. This CDR3 is built from 15 residues. In DNA, the CDR3 is TGTGCCAGCAGATCAACCGGGACAGCCCTCCGGACCCAGTACTTC. Its translation is CASRSTGTALRTQYF.

This clonotype was observed a handful of times. This rearrangement joins TRBV6-5 to TRBJ1-1; tentatively, D is TRBD1 (6 bases). V gave up 0 bases and J gave up 7 bases, with 15 bases separating them. Germline values: CDR1 MNHEY, CDR2 SVGAGI. This CDR3 comprises 15 residues. CDR3 residues: CASSYSMTGDSEAFF. Here the CDR3 DNA reads TGTGCCAGCAGTTACTCCATGACAGGAGACAGTGAAGCTTTCTTT.

This chain uses TRBV2 with TRBJ1-1, with 9 nucleotides matching TRBD1. Germline V CDR1 and CDR2: SNHLY, FYNNEI. The CDR3 is 15 amino acids. The V gene end was trimmed by 4 bases and the J gene end by 5 bases; junction bases not matched to a gene: 8. The CDR3 bases are TGTGCCAGCAGTGGCCTTGACAGGGGGTCTACTGAAGCTTTCTTT. Protein: CASSGLDRGSTEAFF.

The V gene is TRBV7-2, the J gene TRBJ2-7, with 8 bases lining up with TRBD2. CDR1 is SGHTA, CDR2 FQGNSA, per germline. The CDR3 has 15 amino acids. The trim removed 6 bases at V and 0 bases at J, leaving 7 bases unmatched. The CDR3 DNA reads TGTGCCAGCAGGTCGGCGGGGGGCCCCTCCTACGAGCAGTACTTC. Amino acids: CASRSAGGPSYEQYF.

This clonotype was seen a handful of times. This sequence joins TRBV11-2 and TRBJ2-7; 10 positions agree with TRBD2. The CDR3 loop spans 17 amino acids. Germline values: CDR1 SGHAT, CDR2 FQNNGV. J was trimmed by 2 bases and V by 1 base; bases with no gene match: 8. CDR3 residues: CASSLAPRGTSAYEQYF. The CDR3, as DNA: TGTGCCAGCAGCTTAGCCCCACGGGGGACTAGCGCCTACGAGCAGTACTTC. Drawing the rest from reference TRBV11-2 and TRBJ2-7, the complete variable domain is EAGVAQSPRYKIIEKRQSVAFWCNPISGHATLYWYQQILGQGPKLLIQFQNNGVVDDSQLPKDRFSAERLKGVDSTLKIQPAKLEDSAVYLCASSLAPRGTSAYEQYFGPGTRLTVT.

The CDR3 is CAISAKGDEQFF. In nucleotides, the CDR3 is TGTGCCATCAGTGCCAAGGGCGATGAGCAGTTCTTC. The rearrangement links TRBV10-3 to TRBJ2-1, with unresolved D. Trimming took 4 bases from V and 8 from J, leaving 9 bases between them. The germline CDR1 and CDR2 sequences are ENHRY and SYGVKD. The CDR3 length is 12 residues.

V is TRBV5-1 and J is TRBJ1-5; the D gene is possibly TRBD1 (5 bases). The germline V and J ends were trimmed by 4 bases and 6 bases, with 11 bases remaining between them. The CDR3 loop spans 13 amino acids. CDR1 and CDR2 from the germline V gene are SGHRS and YFSETQ. In nucleotides, the CDR3 is TGCGCCAGCAGCGGGGGTGAAGGTCAGCCCCAGCATTTT. Encoded protein: CASSGGEGQPQHF.

This clonotype has more than one count but fewer than ten. V and J are TRBV20-1 and TRBJ2-1, with D perhaps matching TRBD1 (5 bases). Trimming removed 3 bases at V and 4 bases at J, with 10 bases between. Per the germline V gene, CDR1 is DFQATT and CDR2 is SNEGSKA (reference sequence). This CDR3 comprises 13 residues. As DNA, the CDR3 is TGCAGTGCTAGCCAGGGAATTTACAATGAGCAGTTCTTC. It encodes CSASQGIYNEQFF.

This clonotype occurred once. Compared with germline, one end of the junction differs, possibly owing to a read error. J is TRBJ2-7 and V is TRBV6-1; the match to TRBD2 covers 7 bases. Per the germline V gene, CDR1 is MNHNS and CDR2 is SASEGT. The CDR3 has 16 amino acids. CDR3 DNA sequence: TGTGCCAGCATTGAAATTATTGGGCGGGAGTTCTACGAGCAGTACTTC. This codes for CASIEIIGREFYEQYF.

The chain combines TRBV6-1 with TRBJ1-5; the D gene is possibly TRBD1 (5 bases). The germline V gene encodes CDR1 MNHNS and CDR2 SASEGT. The CDR3 is made up of 17 amino acids. V lost 8 bases and J 3 bases, leaving 23 bases between the germline ends. DNA of the CDR3: TGTGCCAGCCAATTTCCGGGGCCGGGGCAACCCAATCAGCCCCAGCATTTT. Its translation: CASQFPGPGQPNQPQHF.

The rearrangement links TRBV12-3 or TRBV12-4 to TRBJ2-3; 7 bases match TRBD1. Germline trimming cut 6 bases from V and 0 bases from J; bases unmatched to any gene: 9. This CDR3 spans 16 amino acids. CDR3 bases: TGTGCCAGCAGCCCCGGAAAGGGGGCAAGCACAGATACGCAGTATTTT. This codes for CASSPGKGASTDTQYF.

This clonotype was observed a handful of times. The chain links TRBV28 to TRBJ2-1, with D perhaps TRBD2 (5 bases). The CDR3 spans 13 residues. Germline V gene data show CDR1 as MDHEN and CDR2 as SYDVKM. Trimming stripped 8 bases from V and 2 bases from J, with 10 bases between. The CDR3 DNA reads TGTGCCAGCCGAGGGTCCCCCTACAATGAGCAGTTCTTC. It yields the protein CASRGSPYNEQFF.

This clonotype was seen at least ten times. The chain joins TRBV12-5 to TRBJ2-3; 7 nucleotides align to TRBD1. V gave up 5 bases and J gave up 0 bases; unmatched junction bases: 11. CDR3 length: 17 residues. Germline lookup yields CDR1 LGHNT and CDR2 FRNRAP. CDR3 sequence: CASGPRGSGGSTDTQYF. The DNA for the CDR3 is TGTGCTAGTGGTCCCCGGGGATCAGGGGGTAGCACAGATACGCAGTATTTT.

This clonotype was observed at least ten times. V gene TRBV20-1 combines with J gene TRBJ1-6; no firm D call. V was trimmed by 3 bases and J by 9 bases, leaving 18 bases between them. From germline, CDR1 is DFQATT and CDR2 SNEGSKA (reference sequence). The CDR3 is 15 amino acids. CDR3 loop: CSASNRVLSSSPLHF. CDR3 bases: TGCAGTGCTAGCAACCGAGTCTTATCCTCTTCACCCCTCCACTTT.

This clonotype was seen only a few times. The chain combines TRBV4-2 with TRBJ2-3, with 11 bases lining up with TRBD2. Trimming removed 0 bases from V and 3 bases from J; junction bases left unmatched: 11. CDR3 length equals 19 residues. Germline CDR1 LGHNA, CDR2 YNFKEQ. As DNA, the CDR3 is TGTGCCAGCAGCCAAGACGAGGCTAGCGGGAGGCAGCGTACAGATACGCAGTATTTT. It is translated as CASSQDEASGRQRTDTQYF.

This chain links TRBV18 with TRBJ2-3; 8 nucleotides align to TRBD2. Germline CDR1 KGHSH, CDR2 LQKENI. The CDR3 loop spans 17 amino acids. V shed 3 bases and J 4 bases; nucleotides not matched to a gene: 12. The CDR3 protein is CASSPIPLAGLADTQYF. The CDR3 region has the DNA TGTGCCAGCTCACCCATCCCCTTAGCGGGACTCGCAGATACGCAGTATTTT.

V and J are TRBV4-3 and TRBJ2-5, with 8 bases matching TRBD1. The CDR3 extends over 18 amino acids. J gave up 0 bases and V 1 base, and 10 bases lay outside the gene matches. Germline CDR1 reads LGHNA; CDR2 reads YSLEER. CDR3 DNA sequence: TGCGCCAGCAGCCAAGTAACCCAGGGGGCCCCGAACCAAGAGACCCAGTACTTC. Translating gives CASSQVTQGAPNQETQYF.

This clonotype appeared a few times. This chain links TRBV7-2 with TRBJ2-3; no firm D call. Per germline, CDR1 SGHTA and CDR2 FQGNSA. This CDR3 has 15 amino acids. Trimming removed 1 base from V and 4 bases from J, with 12 bases in between. The CDR3 nucleotides read TGTGCCAGCAGCTTAGACGGTAGTCAAGCAGATACGCAGTATTTT. Translation: CASSLDGSQADTQYF.

Only a few counts were recorded for this clonotype. The chain has TRBV30 and TRBJ2-5; perhaps D is TRBD1 or TRBD2 (6 bases each). The V end was cut by 0 bases, the J end by 5 bases, with 16 bases between. From germline, CDR1 is GTSNPN and CDR2 SVGIG (reference sequence). The CDR3 runs to 15 residues. CDR3 sequence (DNA): TGTGCCTGGAGTGTACTCTCAGGGGCGGGGGAGACCCAGTACTTC. Its protein product is CAWSVLSGAGETQYF.

The gene calls are TRBV30 and TRBJ2-3; D might be TRBD1 or TRBD2, each matching 6 bases. Germline CDR1 GTSNPN, CDR2 SVGIG (reference sequence). The CDR3 extends over 15 amino acids. The V gene lost 4 bases and the J gene lost 0 bases, with 14 bases spanning the gap. The DNA for the CDR3 is TGTGCCTGGACAAGGGGGGAGTCTAGCACAGATACGCAGTATTTT. The encoded protein is CAWTRGESSTDTQYF.

A few counts support this clonotype. The V call is TRBV29-1, the J call TRBJ2-1, with unresolved D. V lost 4 bases to trimming and J lost 1 base, with 11 bases between them. CDR3 size: 14 residues. Per the germline V gene, CDR1 is SQVTM and CDR2 is ANQGSEA. The CDR3 bases are TGCAGCGTTGTTAGAAGCCTGTCCTACAATGAGCAGTTCTTC. Encoded protein: CSVVRSLSYNEQFF.

This clonotype has at least ten counts. The chain recombines TRBV20-1 with TRBJ2-5; tentatively, D is TRBD1 (6 bases). Germline V gene data show CDR1 as DFQATT and CDR2 as SNEGSKA (reference sequence). The CDR3 covers 13 residues. V lost 6 bases and J lost 6, with 17 bases in between. CDR3 protein: CSASIGQGKTQYF. CDR3 nucleotide sequence: TGCAGTGCCTCTATTGGTCAGGGGAAGACCCAGTACTTC.